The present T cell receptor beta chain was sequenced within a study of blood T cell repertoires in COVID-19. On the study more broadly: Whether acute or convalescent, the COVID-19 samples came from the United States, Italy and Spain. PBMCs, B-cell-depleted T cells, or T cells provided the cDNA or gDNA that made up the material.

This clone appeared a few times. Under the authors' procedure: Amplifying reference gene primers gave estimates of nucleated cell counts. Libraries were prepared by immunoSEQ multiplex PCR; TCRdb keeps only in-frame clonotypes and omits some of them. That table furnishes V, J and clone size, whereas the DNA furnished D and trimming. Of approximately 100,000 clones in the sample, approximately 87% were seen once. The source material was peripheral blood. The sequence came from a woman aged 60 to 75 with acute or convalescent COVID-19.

The CDR3 protein is CASSPGGLPYNSPLHF. DNA for the CDR3: TGTGCCAGCAGCCCCGGCGGCCTCCCCTATAATTCACCCCTCCACTTT. J is TRBJ1-6 and V is TRBV7-3, with D uncertain. CDR3 length: 16 residues. The germline gives CDR1 SGHTA, CDR2 FQGTGA. V was cut by 5 bases and J by 2 bases, with 13 bases left in between.